The 18 T cell receptor beta chains listed next were all sequenced from one sample in a study of blood T cell repertoires in COVID-19. Here immunoSEQ multiplex PCR was the method, and the copy in TCRdb shows in-frame clones only, minus some. The repertoire has about 260,000 clones, 75% to 90% of them found once; the top ten carry more than 8.5%. The sample was peripheral blood. The receptors shown here come from a woman in her sixties or seventies with COVID-19, enrolled during active disease.

Note on this clone: The junction shows a germline mismatch at one end, possibly a read error. The rearrangement links TRBV11-3 to TRBJ1-2; perhaps TRBD1 as D (6 bases). The CDR3 covers 13 residues. The germline CDR1 and CDR2 sequences are SGHNT and YENEEA. CDR3 region: CASSPWDKSSSNF. The DNA for the CDR3 is TGTGCCAGCAGCCCGTGGGACAAATCCTCCAGTAACTTC.

The chain uses TRBV28 and TRBJ1-1; TRBD1 agrees at 8 bases. The V and J ends lost 1 base and 5 bases, in that order; junction bases with no gene match: 12. Germline values: CDR1 MDHEN, CDR2 SYDVKM. The CDR3 length is 17 residues. The CDR3 protein is CASSLLAGDRGRTEAFF. The CDR3 region has the DNA TGTGCCAGCAGTTTATTAGCCGGAGACAGGGGAAGAACTGAAGCTTTCTTT. The whole variable domain, filled in from reference TRBV28 and TRBJ1-1, reads DVKVTQSSRYLVKRTGEKVFLECVQDMDHENMFWYRQDPGLGLRLIYFSYDVKMKEKGDIPEGYSVSREKKERFSLILESASTNQTSMYLCASSLLAGDRGRTEAFFGQGTRLTVV.

This clone was observed once. J is TRBJ1-3 and V is TRBV6-5; D remains unclear. V lost 0 bases to trimming and J lost 8 bases, with 14 bases between them. The CDR3 runs to 15 residues. Germline CDR1 and CDR2: MNHEY and SVGAGI. The CDR3 sequence: CASSYSSRLRDTIYF. In nucleotides, the CDR3 is TGTGCCAGCAGTTACTCGTCGAGGCTGCGCGACACCATATATTTT.

The chain couples TRBV6-1 to TRBJ2-7; D is unresolved. The germline gives CDR1 MNHNS, CDR2 SASEGT. Between the trimmed V and J ends, which lost 3 bases and 0 bases, there was a span of 6 bases. The length of the CDR3 is 13 residues. Written as DNA, the CDR3 is TGTGCCAGCAGTGAGGGCACCTCCTACGAGCAGTACTTC. Amino acid sequence: CASSEGTSYEQYF.

The chain has TRBV3-1 (or the pseudogene TRBV3-2) and TRBJ2-5, with 8 bases that match TRBD2. Germline CDR1 LGHDT, CDR2 YNNKEL (reference sequence). CDR3 length equals 17 residues. With 1 base clipped from V and 4 bases from J, the junction kept 11 bases outside the gene matches. DNA for the CDR3: TGTGCCAGCAGCCAAGTTCTGCCGGGAGGGCCAGCAGAGACCCAGTACTTC. Encoded protein: CASSQVLPGGPAETQYF.

The gene calls are TRBV27 and TRBJ1-1; 7 bases match TRBD1. V was pared by 6 bases and J by 11 bases, with 6 bases of the junction left unmatched. CDR1 and CDR2 (germline): MNHEY, SMNVEV (reference sequence). The CDR3 is 11 amino acids. The CDR3 is CASRLRQGAFF. The DNA for the CDR3 is TGTGCCAGCAGGTTAAGACAGGGTGCTTTCTTT.

The chain recombines TRBV6-1 with TRBJ2-5; 11 bases are shared with TRBD2. V shed 0 bases and J 4 bases; nucleotides not matched to a gene: 1. The V gene's germline CDR1 is MNHNS and CDR2 SASEGT. CDR3 length: 15 residues. CDR3 residues: CASSEAGLAGETQYF. The CDR3 region has the DNA TGTGCCAGCAGTGAAGCCGGACTAGCGGGAGAGACCCAGTACTTC.

J is TRBJ1-1 and V is TRBV5-1; D remains ambiguous. Trimming removed 2 bases from V and 0 bases from J, with 11 bases in between. This CDR3 contains 15 residues. Germline V gene lookup returns CDR1 SGHRS and CDR2 YFSETQ. This CDR3 reads CASSFGRRMNTEAFF. CDR3 nucleotides: TGCGCCAGCAGCTTTGGACGGAGGATGAACACTGAAGCTTTCTTT.

The sample holds one count of this clone. The chain carries TRBV11-2 and TRBJ1-5; D gene uncertain. The CDR3 runs to 15 residues. Trimming pared 0 bases from V and 6 bases from J, leaving 12 bases between. Germline CDR1 SGHAT, CDR2 FQNNGV. The CDR3 DNA reads TGTGCCAGCAGCTTAGATCTCGGAGGAGGTCAGCCCCAGCATTTT. This sequence encodes CASSLDLGGGQPQHF.

V and J are TRBV19 and TRBJ1-5, with D perhaps matching TRBD1 (5 bases). The germline V gene has CDR1 LNHDA and CDR2 SQIVND (reference sequence). The V end lost 1 base, the J end lost 6 bases, and 13 bases lay between the germline ends. This CDR3 has 15 residues. The CDR3 here is CASSIGQTGGQPQHF. The CDR3 bases are TGTGCCAGTAGTATAGGACAGACGGGTGGTCAGCCCCAGCATTTT.

The CDR3: CASSPGGSGGQETQYF. In DNA form, the CDR3 reads TGTGCCAGCAGCCCCGGAGGTAGCGGGGGTCAAGAGACCCAGTACTTC. The chain employs TRBV7-8 and TRBJ2-5; 9 nucleotides agree with TRBD2. Germline V gene sequence: CDR1 SGHVS, CDR2 FQNEAQ. The CDR3 is 16 amino acids. The J segment lost 2 bases and the V segment lost 5 bases, leaving 9 bases of the junction unmatched.

V gene TRBV5-4 combines with J gene TRBJ1-3; D unresolved. This CDR3 has 15 amino acids. The germline V and J ends were trimmed by 1 base and 0 bases, with 8 bases remaining between them. Germline CDR1 SGHNT, CDR2 YYREEE (reference sequence). CDR3 region: CASSLWASSGNTIYF. CDR3 DNA sequence: TGTGCCAGCAGCTTGTGGGCTTCCTCTGGAAACACCATATATTTT.

The V gene is TRBV4-1, the J gene TRBJ1-2; TRBD1 matches 7 bases. The CDR3 runs 15 residues. The V and J ends lost 6 bases and 5 bases, in that order; junction bases with no gene match: 12. Germline V lookup: CDR1 MGHRA, CDR2 YSYEKL. The CDR3 nucleotides read TGCGCCAGCAGACCAGTAGAGACAGGGCGATATGGCTACACCTTC. Translation gives CASRPVETGRYGYTF.

In this sample, this clone turned up once. V and J are TRBV13 and TRBJ1-4; D call uncertain. Deletions cut 0 bases from V and 5 bases from J, with 10 bases between. The CDR3 is 15 residues long. Germline assignment: CDR1 PRHDT and CDR2 FYEKMQ (reference sequence). This chain's CDR3 is CASSLGSGSNEKLFF. Written as DNA, the CDR3 is TGTGCCAGCAGCTTAGGATCAGGCTCCAATGAAAAACTGTTTTTT.

V usage is TRBV3-1 (or the pseudogene TRBV3-2) and J usage is TRBJ1-5, with D possibly being TRBD1 (6 bases). Trimming took 4 bases from V and 6 from J, leaving 13 bases between them. Germline V gives CDR1 LGHDT, CDR2 YNNKEL (reference sequence). The CDR3 has 14 residues. This CDR3 reads CASSPKTGTQPQHF. Written as DNA, the CDR3 is TGTGCCAGCAGCCCTAAAACAGGGACTCAGCCCCAGCATTTT.

Regarding this clone: This sample includes further DNA sequences coding for the same CDR3. This chain links TRBV11-2 with TRBJ2-3, with D unclear. Germline CDR1 and CDR2: SGHAT and FQNNGV. Trimming left V 1 base short and J 6 bases short, with 5 bases between. CDR3 length: 12 amino acids. The CDR3 protein is CASSLAADTQYF. CDR3 sequence (DNA): TGTGCCAGCAGCTTAGCCGCGGATACGCAGTATTTT.

This chain joins TRBV29-1 and TRBJ2-2, with 7 bases fitting TRBD2. Germline CDR1 is SQVTM and CDR2 is ANQGSEA. Trimming took 0 bases from V and 4 from J; bases not matched to a gene: 8. The CDR3 loop spans 16 amino acids. CDR3 DNA: TGCAGCGTTGAAGAGGAGGCGGGAGTGGGCACCGGGGAGCTGTTTTTT. Translating it yields CSVEEEAGVGTGELFF.

This clone was seen a few times. V and J are TRBV7-2 and TRBJ1-1, with no clear D. CDR1 and CDR2 from the germline V gene are SGHTA and FQGNSA. Trimming pared 5 bases from V and 1 base from J, leaving 14 bases between. CDR3 length: 15 amino acids. This chain's CDR3 is CASSASGAGNTEAFF. CDR3 DNA sequence: TGTGCCAGCAGCGCCTCAGGTGCTGGGAACACTGAAGCTTTCTTT.